Listed below are T cell receptor beta chains from one sample, sequenced in a study of spatial heterogeneity in lung cancer. Each CDR3 protein gets one entry after TCRdb re-called the 5' RACE reads with MiXCR. This sample has 4,000 or so distinct CDR3 sequences, with around 5% found just once. The source material was lung tumor tissue, sampled at surgery. The receptors stem from a female donor with early-stage non-small cell lung cancer. Both conserved end residues are part of each CDR3. The D gene is left open where the match is weak. Rows give clone size only sometimes, using once, few, many, or a class for an expanded clone.

CDR3 DNA | CDR3 protein | J gene | CDR3 length | V gene | clone size | D gene
TGCGCCAGCAGCGACCGGACGGAGGGGACGCAGTATTTT | CASSDRTEGTQYF | TRBJ2-3 | 13 | TRBV5-1 | . | .
TGTGCCATCAGTGACCCAGGGGGTGAGGATGAAAAACTGTTTTTT | CAISDPGGEDEKLFF | TRBJ1-4 | 15 | TRBV10-3 | medium-sized | TRBD1
TGCGCCAGTATGCGCGTCGGCACCTCCGGAAACACCATATATTTT | CASMRVGTSGNTIYF | TRBJ1-3 | 15 | TRBV10-2 | medium-sized | .
TGTGCCAGCAGTCTCTGGGCCATATATTTT | CASSLWAIYF | TRBJ1-3 | 10 | TRBV12-3/TRBV12-4 | medium-sized | .
TGTGCCTGGAGTACACAGAACAATCAGCCCCAGCATTTT | CAWSTQNNQPQHF | TRBJ1-5 | 13 | TRBV30 | medium-sized | .
TGTGCCAGCAGCCCCCATCCGACAGCGAGCTCCTACGAGCAGTACTTC | CASSPHPTASSYEQYF | TRBJ2-7 | 16 | TRBV14 | medium-sized | .
TGTGCCAGCAGTTCAGCGGGAGATCAAACAGATACGCAGTATTTT | CASSSAGDQTDTQYF | TRBJ2-3 | 15 | TRBV28 | many | TRBD2
TGTGCCAGCAGACGGACTAGCGGGAGCCGGCAGGAGACCCAGTACTTC | CASRRTSGSRQETQYF | TRBJ2-5 | 16 | TRBV6-5 | medium-sized | TRBD2
TGTGCCTGGAGTGTACAAGGTTTTCGGACAGGGGGCTTAAACACTGAAGCTTTCTTT | CAWSVQGFRTGGLNTEAFF | TRBJ1-1 | 19 | TRBV30 | medium-sized | TRBD1
TGTGCCAGCAGCTTGGGGACTAGCGGGAGAAGGGCCGGGGAGCTGTTTTTT | CASSLGTSGRRAGELFF | TRBJ2-2 | 17 | TRBV5-4 | many | TRBD2
TGTGCCAGCAGCTCTACCGGGACAATCCATTTT | CASSSTGTIHF | TRBJ2-3 | 11 | TRBV7-2 | medium-sized | .
TGCGCCAGCAGCTTGGCTTCGTCAATCAATGAGCAGTTCTTC | CASSLASSINEQFF | TRBJ2-1 | 14 | TRBV5-1 | few | .
TGTGCCAGCAGTGGAGAGTTGATAAGTGGAGGTGAGCAGTTCTTC | CASSGELISGGEQFF | TRBJ2-1 | 15 | TRBV6-1 | medium-sized | .
TGCAGTGCTAGAGATCCTGCGGGGACAGATACGCAGTATTTT | CSARDPAGTDTQYF | TRBJ2-3 | 14 | TRBV20-1 | medium-sized | .
TGCGCCAGCAGCACTAGCGGGAGTTCAGGCGAGCAGTACTTC | CASSTSGSSGEQYF | TRBJ2-7 | 14 | TRBV5-1 | medium-sized | TRBD2
TGTGCCAGCAGCGTAGTGTCGGAGAGTACTGAAGCTTTCTTT | CASSVVSESTEAFF | TRBJ1-1 | 14 | TRBV9 | medium-sized | .
TGTGCCAGCTGCACCATACAGGGGAGTTTGAACGAGCAGTACTTC | CASCTIQGSLNEQYF | TRBJ2-7 | 15 | TRBV27 | medium-sized | TRBD1
TGTGCCAGCAGCCCTACTAGCAGGGAGACCCAGTACTTC | CASSPTSRETQYF | TRBJ2-5 | 13 | TRBV7-4 | many | .
TGTGCCAGCTCACCACCTGGCACTAGCGGGAGGCCTGAGCAGTTCTTC | CASSPPGTSGRPEQFF | TRBJ2-1 | 16 | TRBV18 | medium-sized | TRBD2
TGTGCCAGCAGCTTCACCCCCCGGGGTAGGCGTCCCGGGGAGCTGTTTTTT | CASSFTPRGRRPGELFF | TRBJ2-2 | 17 | TRBV11-2 | few | .
TGTGCCATCAGTGTAGCGGGAGAGGGAGTTCGTGGCACAGATACGCAGTATTTT | CAISVAGEGVRGTDTQYF | TRBJ2-3 | 18 | TRBV10-3 | medium-sized | TRBD2
TGTGCCAGCAGCTTAGAGGGACACCACTCCTATAATTCACCCCTCCACTTT | CASSLEGHHSYNSPLHF | TRBJ1-6 | 17 | TRBV7-6 | large | .
TGTGCCAGCTCCCCCGGGACAGTAGAGACCCAGTACTTC | CASSPGTVETQYF | TRBJ2-5 | 13 | TRBV18 | . | TRBD1
TGTGCTAGTGGTTTGGAGAACACTGAAGCTTTCTTT | CASGLENTEAFF | TRBJ1-1 | 12 | TRBV12-5 | medium-sized | .
TGTGCCAGCACCTACGGACAAGAGAGAGAGCAGTACTTC | CASTYGQEREQYF | TRBJ2-7 | 13 | TRBV6-2/TRBV6-3 | medium-sized | .
TGTGCCAGCAGCAAAGGGATGACTGAAGCTTTCTTT | CASSKGMTEAFF | TRBJ1-1 | 12 | TRBV3-1 | medium-sized | .
TGCAGTGCAAAGGTTGGCTCCAGCTATGGCTACACCTTC | CSAKVGSSYGYTF | TRBJ1-2 | 13 | TRBV20-1 | medium-sized | .
TGCAGTGCTAGAGATTGGGGACGGGGGAACACTGAAGCTTTCTTT | CSARDWGRGNTEAFF | TRBJ1-1 | 15 | TRBV20-1 | medium-sized | .
TGTGCCAGCAGGTCCGCGGTCGCGTGGACACCCGGGGAGCTGTTTTTT | CASRSAVAWTPGELFF | TRBJ2-2 | 16 | TRBV28 | medium-sized | .
TGTGCCAGCAGTTCTTTTTCCGACTCTGGAAACACCATATATTTT | CASSSFSDSGNTIYF | TRBJ1-3 | 15 | TRBV12-3/TRBV12-4 | medium-sized | .
TGCGCCAGCAGCTTGGTTTCGGGGGGGCCTGGCAATGAGCAGTTCTTC | CASSLVSGGPGNEQFF | TRBJ2-1 | 16 | TRBV5-1 | many | TRBD2
TGTGCCAGCAGCTTCCGGGACAGGGTCCACGAGCAGTACTTC | CASSFRDRVHEQYF | TRBJ2-7 | 14 | TRBV5-5 | few | TRBD1
TGCAGTGCTCCCCGGGGAGCGGGAGGGCCGGGCGAGCAGTACTTC | CSAPRGAGGPGEQYF | TRBJ2-7 | 15 | TRBV20-1 | medium-sized | TRBD2
TGCGCCAGCCGGACTCGAAACACCGGGGAGCTGTTTTTT | CASRTRNTGELFF | TRBJ2-2 | 13 | TRBV5-1 | medium-sized | .
TGCAGCGTTGGCGTCCTCTACCATCTCTCCCAAACCGGACAGAGCTCCTACGAGCAGTACTTC | CSVGVLYHLSQTGQSSYEQYF | TRBJ2-7 | 21 | TRBV29-1 | medium-sized | .
TGCGCCAGCAGTCGGGAGGGTATTGTGGCACCCCTCCACTTT | CASSREGIVAPLHF | TRBJ1-6 | 14 | TRBV23-1 | medium-sized | .
TGTGCCAGCAGACCGACAGGGCCTGCCACTGAAGCTTTCTTT | CASRPTGPATEAFF | TRBJ1-1 | 14 | TRBV6-2/TRBV6-3 | medium-sized | TRBD1
TGTGCCAGCAGCCGACGGACCGCCGTATCCTACAATGAGCAGTTCTTC | CASSRRTAVSYNEQFF | TRBJ2-1 | 16 | TRBV7-6 | medium-sized | .
TGTGCCAGCAGTAGGGGAACTAGCGGGAGAACCACAGATACGCAGTATTTT | CASSRGTSGRTTDTQYF | TRBJ2-3 | 17 | TRBV25-1 | medium-sized | TRBD2
TGCAGTGCTAGTCCGAGCGGGAGGAACTACGAGCAGTACTTC | CSASPSGRNYEQYF | TRBJ2-7 | 14 | TRBV20-1 | medium-sized | TRBD2
TGTGCCAGCAGTCCCCCGGTTAGCGGGACCTACAATGAGCAGTTCTTC | CASSPPVSGTYNEQFF | TRBJ2-1 | 16 | TRBV28 | medium-sized | TRBD2
TGTGCCAGCAGCTCGGGACCCAACTTTTACGAGCAGTACTTC | CASSSGPNFYEQYF | TRBJ2-7 | 14 | TRBV11-2 | medium-sized | .
TGTGCCAGCAGTTACTCGGGGGGAGGAAACACTGAAGCTTTCTTT | CASSYSGGGNTEAFF | TRBJ1-1 | 15 | TRBV6-5 | medium-sized | .
TGTGCCAGCAGCACCGGACTGTACTACGAGCAGTACTTC | CASSTGLYYEQYF | TRBJ2-7 | 13 | TRBV2 | . | .
TGTGCCAGCAGCCGACGGAAGGGTAGGGAAGATACGCAGTATTTT | CASSRRKGREDTQYF | TRBJ2-3 | 15 | TRBV11-2 | few | .
TGTGCCAGCAGTTACCCTAATTCACCCCTCCACTTT | CASSYPNSPLHF | TRBJ1-6 | 12 | TRBV7-3 | . | .
TGTGCCAGCAGTGAAGAGGCAGGAACCTTGAACACTGAAGCTTTCTTT | CASSEEAGTLNTEAFF | TRBJ1-1 | 16 | TRBV6-1 | medium-sized | .
TGTGCCAGCAGCCAAGGGGCAAACAATCAGCCCCAGCATTTT | CASSQGANNQPQHF | TRBJ1-5 | 14 | TRBV3-1 | medium-sized | .
TGTGCCAGCAGCCCCGAGGGTAGAGATTCACCCCTCCACTTT | CASSPEGRDSPLHF | TRBJ1-6 | 14 | TRBV7-9 | medium-sized | .
TGCGCCAGCAGCCACACCAGACTTAGACTAGCGGGGGGCCAAAATTCTAGCACAGATACGCAGTATTTT | CASSHTRLRLAGGQNSSTDTQYF | TRBJ2-3 | 23 | TRBV5-1 | medium-sized | TRBD2
TGCGCCAGCAGCTTCGAACAGGGGGCCTACGAGCAGTACTTC | CASSFEQGAYEQYF | TRBJ2-7 | 14 | TRBV5-1 | medium-sized | TRBD1
TGTGCCTGGAGCTTGGGGAGCTACAATGAGCAGTTCTTC | CAWSLGSYNEQFF | TRBJ2-1 | 13 | TRBV30 | medium-sized | .
TGTGCCAGCAGCTCCGGGATTGATGGCTACACCTTC | CASSSGIDGYTF | TRBJ1-2 | 12 | TRBV7-9 | medium-sized | .
TGTGCCAGCTCACCAGACAGGGGGACCTATGGCAATCAGCCCCAGCATTTT | CASSPDRGTYGNQPQHF | TRBJ1-5 | 17 | TRBV18 | medium-sized | TRBD1
TGTGCCAGCAGTTTAGCTCTGACAGGGGGGACTGAAGCTTTCTTT | CASSLALTGGTEAFF | TRBJ1-1 | 15 | TRBV12-3/TRBV12-4 | medium-sized | TRBD1